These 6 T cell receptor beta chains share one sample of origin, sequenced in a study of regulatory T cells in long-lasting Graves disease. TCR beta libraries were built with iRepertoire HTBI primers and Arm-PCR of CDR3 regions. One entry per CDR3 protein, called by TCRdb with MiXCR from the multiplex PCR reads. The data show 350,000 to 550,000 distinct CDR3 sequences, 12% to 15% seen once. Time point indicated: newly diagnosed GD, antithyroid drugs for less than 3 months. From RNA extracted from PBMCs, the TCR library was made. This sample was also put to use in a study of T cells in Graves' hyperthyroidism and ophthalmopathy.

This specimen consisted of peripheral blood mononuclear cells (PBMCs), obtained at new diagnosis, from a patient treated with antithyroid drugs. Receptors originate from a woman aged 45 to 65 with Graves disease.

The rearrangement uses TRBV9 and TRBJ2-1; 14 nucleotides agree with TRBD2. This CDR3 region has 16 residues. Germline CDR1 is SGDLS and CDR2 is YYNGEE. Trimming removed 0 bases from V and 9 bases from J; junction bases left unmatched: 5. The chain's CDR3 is CASSVGGTSGSPEQFF. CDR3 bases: TGTGCCAGCAGCGTAGGGGGGACTAGCGGGAGTCCTGAGCAGTTCTTC.

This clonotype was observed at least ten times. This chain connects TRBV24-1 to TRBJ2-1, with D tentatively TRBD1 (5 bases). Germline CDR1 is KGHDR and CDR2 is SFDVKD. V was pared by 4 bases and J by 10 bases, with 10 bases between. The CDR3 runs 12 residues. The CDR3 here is CATSDDDREQFF. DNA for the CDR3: TGTGCCACCAGTGACGATGACAGAGAGCAGTTCTTC.

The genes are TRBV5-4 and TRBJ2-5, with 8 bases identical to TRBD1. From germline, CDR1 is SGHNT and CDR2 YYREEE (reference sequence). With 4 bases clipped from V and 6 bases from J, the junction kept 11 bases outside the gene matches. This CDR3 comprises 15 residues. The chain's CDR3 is CASSGRGQIGKTQYF. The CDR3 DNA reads TGTGCCAGCAGCGGCAGGGGGCAAATAGGAAAGACCCAGTACTTC.

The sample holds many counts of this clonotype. CDR3 loop: CASSRSAGTQETQYF. The DNA of the CDR3 is TGTGCCAGCAGTCGATCCGCGGGAACCCAAGAGACCCAGTACTTC. The chain recombines TRBV12-3 or TRBV12-4 with TRBJ2-5; tentative D call: TRBD2 (6 bases). This CDR3 spans 15 amino acids. Trimming took off 5 bases at V and 1 base at J, with 14 bases between the two ends.

The CDR3 DNA follows: TGTGCCAGCAGTGGAAGCAGGGTAATGGGAAAACTGTTTTTT. It translates to CASSGSRVMGKLFF. The rearrangement links TRBV2 to TRBJ1-4; D perhaps matches TRBD1 (5 bases). Germline V gene lookup returns CDR1 SNHLY and CDR2 FYNNEI. V was clipped by 4 bases and J by 10 bases, with 16 bases between them. The CDR3 is 14 residues long.

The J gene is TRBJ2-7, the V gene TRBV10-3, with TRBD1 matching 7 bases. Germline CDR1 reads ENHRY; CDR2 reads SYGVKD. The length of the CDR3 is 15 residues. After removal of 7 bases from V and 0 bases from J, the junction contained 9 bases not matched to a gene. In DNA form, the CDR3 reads TGTGCCATCACCCCGACAGGGACAAGCTCCTACGAGCAGTACTTC. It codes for CAITPTGTSSYEQYF.